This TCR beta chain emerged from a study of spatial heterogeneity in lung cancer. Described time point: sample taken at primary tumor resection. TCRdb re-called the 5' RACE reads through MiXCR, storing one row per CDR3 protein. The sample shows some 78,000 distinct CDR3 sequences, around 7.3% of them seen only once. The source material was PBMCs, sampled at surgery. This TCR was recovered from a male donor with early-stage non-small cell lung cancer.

This CDR3 reads CSASRTGAKNEQYF. In DNA form, the CDR3 reads TGCAGTGCTAGCCGTACAGGGGCAAAGAACGAGCAGTACTTC. The chain employs TRBV20-1 and TRBJ2-7, with 7 nucleotides matching TRBD1. V lost 3 bases to trimming and J lost 5 bases; unmatched junction nucleotides: 10. In germline, CDR1 is DFQATT, CDR2 SNEGSKA (reference sequence). The CDR3 contains 14 residues.